Detailed here is one TCR beta chain. Its antigen is not known. This sample is drawn from a study of cytomegalovirus exposure and HLA in healthy donors. Study-wide results and caveats: The authors listed around 150 TCR beta chains as cytomegalovirus-associated. Accurate predictions that matched the HLA-A and HLA-B alleles of most subjects were reportedly made from TCR beta sequences. The analysis excluded some indistinguishable V segments, including TRBV6-2 and TRBV6-3.

Germline V gene sequence: CDR1 MNHEY, CDR2 SVGAGI. V lost 5 bases and J lost 6; bases outside the gene matches: 3. The CDR3 contains 15 residues. A multiplex PCR was run with 60 Vbeta primers and 13 Jbeta primers. Some clones are missing from TCRdb's copy, which holds only in-frame ones; the method was immunoSEQ multiplex PCR. The sample spans about 140,000 clones; the ten largest clones claim 2% to 3%. The chain is built from TRBV6-5 and TRBJ2-2, with 13 bases that match TRBD2. The sequenced sample was PBMCs. The sequence came from a man aged 35 to 55 in good health and CMV-seronegative. The DNA of the CDR3 is TGTGCCAGCAGTGTACTAGCGGGGGGGCCCGGGGAGCTGTTTTTT. It codes for CASSVLAGGPGELFF.